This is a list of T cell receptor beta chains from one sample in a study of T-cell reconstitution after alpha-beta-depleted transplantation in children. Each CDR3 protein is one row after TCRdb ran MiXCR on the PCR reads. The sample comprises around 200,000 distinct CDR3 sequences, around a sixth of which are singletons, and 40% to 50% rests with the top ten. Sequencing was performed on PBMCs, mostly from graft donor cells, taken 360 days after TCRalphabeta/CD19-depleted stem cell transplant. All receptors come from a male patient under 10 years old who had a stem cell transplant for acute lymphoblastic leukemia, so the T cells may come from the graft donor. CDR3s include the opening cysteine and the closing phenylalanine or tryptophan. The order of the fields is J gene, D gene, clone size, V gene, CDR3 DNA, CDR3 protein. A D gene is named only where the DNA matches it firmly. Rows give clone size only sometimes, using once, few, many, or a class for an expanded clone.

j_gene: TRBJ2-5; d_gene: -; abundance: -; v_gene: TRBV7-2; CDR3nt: TGTGCCAGCAGCTATTACCTAAGAGAGACCCAGTACTTC; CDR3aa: CASSYYLRETQYF
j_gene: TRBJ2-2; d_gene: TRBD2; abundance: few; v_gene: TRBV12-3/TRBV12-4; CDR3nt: TGTGCCAGCAGTCATAGCGGGGCGAACACCGGGGAGCTGTTTTTT; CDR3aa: CASSHSGANTGELFF
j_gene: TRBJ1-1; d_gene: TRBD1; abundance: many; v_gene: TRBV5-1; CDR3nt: TGCGCCAGCAGCGTGGGACAGTTGAACACTGAAGCTTTCTTT; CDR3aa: CASSVGQLNTEAFF
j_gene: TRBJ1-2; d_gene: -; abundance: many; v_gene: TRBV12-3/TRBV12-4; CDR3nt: TGTGCCAGCAGTTTGGGGATTTCCTATGGCTACACCTTC; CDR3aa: CASSLGISYGYTF
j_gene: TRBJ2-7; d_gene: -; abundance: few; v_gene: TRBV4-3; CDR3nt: TGCGCCAGCAGCCAATTCCCGGGACCGACAGCCTACGAGCAGTACTTC; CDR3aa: CASSQFPGPTAYEQYF
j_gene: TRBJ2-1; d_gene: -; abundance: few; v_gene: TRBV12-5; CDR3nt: TGTGCTAGTGGTTTGGAGAACATACACAATGAGCAGTTCTTC; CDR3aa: CASGLENIHNEQFF
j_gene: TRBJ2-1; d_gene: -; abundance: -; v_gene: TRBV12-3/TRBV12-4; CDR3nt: TGTGCCAGCAGTTTATTCGGCAGGGCCCCCTTAAACGATGAGCAGTTCTTC; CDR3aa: CASSLFGRAPLNDEQFF
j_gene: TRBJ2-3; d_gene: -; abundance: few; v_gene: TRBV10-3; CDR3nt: TGTGCCATCAGGGGGGGAGATACGCAGTATTTT; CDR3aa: CAIRGGDTQYF
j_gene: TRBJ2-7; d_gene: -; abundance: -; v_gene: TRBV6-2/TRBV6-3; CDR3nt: TGTGCCAGCAGTTACTCGGGTCTGAACGAGCAGTACTTC; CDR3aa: CASSYSGLNEQYF
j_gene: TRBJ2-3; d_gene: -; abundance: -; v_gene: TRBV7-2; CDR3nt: TGTGCCAGCAGCAATAGGGGGGGCCTCACAGATACGCAGTATTTT; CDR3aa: CASSNRGGLTDTQYF
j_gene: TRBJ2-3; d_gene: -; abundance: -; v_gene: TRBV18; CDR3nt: TGTGCCAGCTCACCAATCAGGGGAGGCACAGATACGCAGTATTTT; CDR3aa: CASSPIRGGTDTQYF
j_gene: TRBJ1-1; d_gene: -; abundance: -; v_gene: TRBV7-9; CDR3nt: TGTGCCAGCAGCTTTCCTTGGGGGGGGAACACTGAAGCTTTCTTT; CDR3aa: CASSFPWGGNTEAFF
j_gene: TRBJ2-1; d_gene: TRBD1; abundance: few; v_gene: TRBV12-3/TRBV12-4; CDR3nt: TGTGCCAGCAGAAAACAGGGGGCGAGATACAATGAGCAGTTCTTC; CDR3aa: CASRKQGARYNEQFF
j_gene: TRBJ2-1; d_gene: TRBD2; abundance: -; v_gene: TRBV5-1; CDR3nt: TGCGCCAGCAGTGGGGCTAGCGGGGCTCTTGGGGAGCAGTTCTTC; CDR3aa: CASSGASGALGEQFF
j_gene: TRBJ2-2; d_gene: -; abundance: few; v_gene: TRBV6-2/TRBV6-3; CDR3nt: TGTGCCAGCAGTGCCTTGGGTCTGACTTCGAACACCGGGGAGCTGTTTTTT; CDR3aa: CASSALGLTSNTGELFF
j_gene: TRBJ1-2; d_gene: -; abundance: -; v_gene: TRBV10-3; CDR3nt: TGTGCCATCAACCGGGGGGGAGTGGATAACTATGGCTACACCTTC; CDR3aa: CAINRGGVDNYGYTF
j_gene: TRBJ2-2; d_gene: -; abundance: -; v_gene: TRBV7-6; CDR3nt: TGTGCCAGCAGCCGTCCTGGTGGGGTTGGCACCGGGGAGCTGTTTTTT; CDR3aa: CASSRPGGVGTGELFF
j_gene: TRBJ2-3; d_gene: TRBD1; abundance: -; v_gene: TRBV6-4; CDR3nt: TGTGCCAGCAGCCGACAGGGTTGGACAGATACGCAGTATTTT; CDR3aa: CASSRQGWTDTQYF
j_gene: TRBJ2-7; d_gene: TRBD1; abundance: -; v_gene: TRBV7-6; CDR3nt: TGTGCCAGCAGCTTAGGGGGACAGTCCTACGAGCAGTACTTC; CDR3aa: CASSLGGQSYEQYF
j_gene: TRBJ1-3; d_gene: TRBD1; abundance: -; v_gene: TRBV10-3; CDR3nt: TGTGCCATCAGTGAGTCGGGTCCAGGGGGCCTCTCTGGAAACACCATATATTTT; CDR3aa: CAISESGPGGLSGNTIYF
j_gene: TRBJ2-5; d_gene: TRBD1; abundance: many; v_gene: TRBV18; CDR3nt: TGTGCCAGCTCACCACCACAGGGGGTAGAGACCCAGTACTTC; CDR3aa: CASSPPQGVETQYF
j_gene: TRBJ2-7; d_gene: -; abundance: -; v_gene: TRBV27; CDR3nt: TGTGCCAGCAGACGAAGGTCCAGTGCGCAAGACTACGAGCAGTACTTC; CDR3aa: CASRRRSSAQDYEQYF
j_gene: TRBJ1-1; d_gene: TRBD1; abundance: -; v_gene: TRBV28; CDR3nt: TGTGCCAGCAGCCGACGACAGGGCTCTTCCACTGAAGCTTTCTTT; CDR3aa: CASSRRQGSSTEAFF
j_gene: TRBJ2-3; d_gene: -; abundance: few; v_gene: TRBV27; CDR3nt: TGTGCCAGCAGTCCCGGACGGAGTAACACAGATACGCAGTATTTT; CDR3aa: CASSPGRSNTDTQYF
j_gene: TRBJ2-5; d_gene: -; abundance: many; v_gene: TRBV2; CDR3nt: TGTGCCAGCAGAGAGGGCCTTTGGGAGACCCAGTACTTC; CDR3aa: CASREGLWETQYF
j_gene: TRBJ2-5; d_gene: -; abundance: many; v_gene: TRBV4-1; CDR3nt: TGCGCCAGCAGCCGGGTTTTTAAAGAGACCCAGTACTTC; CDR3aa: CASSRVFKETQYF
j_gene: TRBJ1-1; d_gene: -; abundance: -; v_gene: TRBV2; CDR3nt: TGTGCCAGCATGGGGATGAACACTGAAGCTTTCTTT; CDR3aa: CASMGMNTEAFF
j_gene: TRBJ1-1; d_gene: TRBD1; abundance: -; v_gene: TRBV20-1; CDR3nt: TGCAGTGCTAGACGCAGGGGGCTCGACACTGAAGCTTTCTTT; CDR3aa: CSARRRGLDTEAFF
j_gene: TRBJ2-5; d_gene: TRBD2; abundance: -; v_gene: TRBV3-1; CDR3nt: TGTGCCTGCAGTCAATTACTAGCGGGGGGACAAGAGACCCAGTACTTC; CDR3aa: CACSQLLAGGQETQYF
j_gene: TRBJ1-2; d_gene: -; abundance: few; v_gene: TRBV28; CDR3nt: TGTGCCAGCAGTTTTAGGGGCGCATTCCGGCGGTATGGCTACACCTTC; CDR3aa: CASSFRGAFRRYGYTF
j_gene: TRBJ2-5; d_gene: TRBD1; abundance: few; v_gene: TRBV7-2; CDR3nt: TGTGCCAGCAGCTCGCAGGCCGGGACAGAAGAGACCCAGTACTTC; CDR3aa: CASSSQAGTEETQYF
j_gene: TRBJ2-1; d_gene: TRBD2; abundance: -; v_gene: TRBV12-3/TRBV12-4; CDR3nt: TGTGCCAGCAGTTTTTTCCCGACTAGCGGGGTTTATGAGCAGTTCTTC; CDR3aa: CASSFFPTSGVYEQFF
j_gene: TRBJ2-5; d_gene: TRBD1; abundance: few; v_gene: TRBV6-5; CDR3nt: TGTGCCAGCAGTTACTCGATCAGCAGGGGGGAGACCCAGTACTTC; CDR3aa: CASSYSISRGETQYF
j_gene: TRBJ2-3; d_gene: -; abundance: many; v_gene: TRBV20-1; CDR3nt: TGCAGTGCTAGCGGCAACACAGATACGCAGTATTTT; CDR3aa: CSASGNTDTQYF
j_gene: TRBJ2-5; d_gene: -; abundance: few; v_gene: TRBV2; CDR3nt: TGTGCCAGCATTGGGGAAAAAGACGGACCGCGGGAGACCCAGTACTTC; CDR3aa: CASIGEKDGPRETQYF
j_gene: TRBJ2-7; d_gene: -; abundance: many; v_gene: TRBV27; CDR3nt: TGTGCCAGCAGTTTACCAGGGAACGAGCAGTACTTC; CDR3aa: CASSLPGNEQYF
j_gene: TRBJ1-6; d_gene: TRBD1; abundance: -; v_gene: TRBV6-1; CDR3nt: TGTGCCAGCAGTGAAAGGGACAGTCGGAGTTCTCATAATTCACCCCTCCACTTT; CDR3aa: CASSERDSRSSHNSPLHF
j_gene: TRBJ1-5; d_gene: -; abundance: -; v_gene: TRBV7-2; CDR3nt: TGTGCCAGCAGCTTAGTCGGGGGTTATAGCAATCAGCCCCAGCATTTT; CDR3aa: CASSLVGGYSNQPQHF
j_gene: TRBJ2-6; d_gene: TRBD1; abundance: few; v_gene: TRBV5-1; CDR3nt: TGCGCCAGCAGCCTCCGACAGGGATCACCCTCTGGGGCCAACGTCCTGACTTTC; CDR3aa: CASSLRQGSPSGANVLTF
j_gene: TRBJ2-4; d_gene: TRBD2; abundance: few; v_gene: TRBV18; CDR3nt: TGTGCCAGCTCACCACCGGGACTAGGAGGAAACATTCAGTACTTC; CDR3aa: CASSPPGLGGNIQYF
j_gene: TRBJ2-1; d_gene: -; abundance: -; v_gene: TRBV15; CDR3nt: TGTGCCACCAGCCCTAGCGAGAGCTCCTACAATGAGCAGTTCTTC; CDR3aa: CATSPSESSYNEQFF
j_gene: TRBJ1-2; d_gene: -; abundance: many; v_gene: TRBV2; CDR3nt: TGTGCCACCCTGGCAGGGGATGGCTACACCTTC; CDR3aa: CATLAGDGYTF
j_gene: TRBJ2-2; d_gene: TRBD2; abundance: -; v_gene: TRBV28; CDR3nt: TGTGCCAGCAGTTTCCGGGAGGGCCCCGGGGAGCTGTTTTTT; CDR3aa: CASSFREGPGELFF
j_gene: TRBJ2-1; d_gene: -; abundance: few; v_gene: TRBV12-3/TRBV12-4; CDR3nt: TGTGCCAGCAGTTTATGGGGGCCCGGGGACAATGAGCAGTTCTTC; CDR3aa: CASSLWGPGDNEQFF
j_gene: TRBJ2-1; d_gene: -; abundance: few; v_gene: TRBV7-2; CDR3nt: TGTGCCAGCAGCTTAGACCGGATCTACAATGAGCAGTTCTTC; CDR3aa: CASSLDRIYNEQFF
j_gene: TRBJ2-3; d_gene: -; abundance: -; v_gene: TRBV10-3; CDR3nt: TGTGCCATCAGGGGGGGCCCAGATACGCAGTATTTT; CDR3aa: CAIRGGPDTQYF
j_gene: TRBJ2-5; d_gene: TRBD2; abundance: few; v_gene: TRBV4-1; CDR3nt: TGCGCCAGCAGCGAATATGGGACTAGCGGGGCGGAGACCCAGTACTTC; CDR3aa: CASSEYGTSGAETQYF
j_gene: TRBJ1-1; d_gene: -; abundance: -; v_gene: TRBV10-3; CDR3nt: TGTGCCATCAGTGTGTCCGGGAATGAAGCTTTCTTT; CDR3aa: CAISVSGNEAFF
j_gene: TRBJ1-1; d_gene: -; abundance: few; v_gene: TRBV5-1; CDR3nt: TGCGCCAGCAGGAGGGACGCTACTGAAGCTTTCTTT; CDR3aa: CASRRDATEAFF
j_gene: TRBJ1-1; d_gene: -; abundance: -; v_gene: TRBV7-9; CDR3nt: TGTGCCAGCAGCGTGACAGCCATGAACACTGAAGCTTTCTTT; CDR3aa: CASSVTAMNTEAFF
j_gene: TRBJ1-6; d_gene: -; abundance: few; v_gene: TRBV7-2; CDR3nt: TGTGCCAGCAGCCCAGCCTCCCTCCACTTT; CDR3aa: CASSPASLHF